This T cell receptor beta chain was identified in a study of T cell changes during pregnancy in multiple sclerosis. Here immunoSEQ multiplex PCR was the method, and the copy in TCRdb shows in-frame clones only, minus some. This sample has approximately 50,000 clones, with 92% found just once. From germline, CDR1 is SGHRS and CDR2 YFSETQ. Trimming stripped 3 bases from V and 6 bases from J, with 17 bases between. The CDR3 runs to 15 residues. Source: CD4+ T cells from peripheral blood mononuclear cells, taken in the third trimester of pregnancy. V is TRBV5-1 and J is TRBJ2-3, with D possibly TRBD1 on 6 matching bases. This clonotype was obtained from a female donor with multiple sclerosis, enrolled in a pregnancy study. The DNA for the CDR3 is TGCGCCAGCAGCTCACAGGGAATGGGGTTCGATACGCAGTATTTT. Amino acid sequence: CASSSQGMGFDTQYF.